This T cell receptor (beta chain) was sequenced in a study of blood T cell repertoires in COVID-19. V was cut by 7 bases and J by 4 bases, with 16 bases left in between. There are 14 residues in the CDR3. Looked up from germline, CDR1 is SEHNR and CDR2 is FQNEAQ (reference sequence). Clones were read by immunoSEQ multiplex PCR, and TCRdb kept only the in-frame ones, dropping some. The sample contains about 320,000 clones, approximately 89% of which appear only once. The V and J genes are TRBV7-9 and TRBJ1-2, with D possibly matching TRBD1 (6 bases). The sequenced material came from peripheral blood. The clonotype originates from a woman aged 30 to 39 with COVID-19, enrolled during active disease. CDR3 DNA sequence: TGTGCCAGCACCCCAGGGGTAATCGTCTATGGCTACACCTTC. This sequence encodes CASTPGVIVYGYTF.